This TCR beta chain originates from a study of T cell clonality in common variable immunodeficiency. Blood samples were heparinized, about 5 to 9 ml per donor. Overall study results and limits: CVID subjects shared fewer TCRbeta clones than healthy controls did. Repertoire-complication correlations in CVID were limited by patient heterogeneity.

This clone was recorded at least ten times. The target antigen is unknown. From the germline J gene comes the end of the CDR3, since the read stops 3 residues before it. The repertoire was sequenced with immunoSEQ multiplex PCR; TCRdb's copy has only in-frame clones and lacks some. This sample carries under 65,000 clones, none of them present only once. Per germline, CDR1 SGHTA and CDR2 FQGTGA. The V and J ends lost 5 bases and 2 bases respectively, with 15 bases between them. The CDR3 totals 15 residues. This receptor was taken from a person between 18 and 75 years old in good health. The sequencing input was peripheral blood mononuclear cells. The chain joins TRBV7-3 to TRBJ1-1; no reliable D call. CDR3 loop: CASSPLPGANTEAFF. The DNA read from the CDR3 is TGTGCCAGCAGCCCCCTCCCCGGTGCCAACACTGAA.